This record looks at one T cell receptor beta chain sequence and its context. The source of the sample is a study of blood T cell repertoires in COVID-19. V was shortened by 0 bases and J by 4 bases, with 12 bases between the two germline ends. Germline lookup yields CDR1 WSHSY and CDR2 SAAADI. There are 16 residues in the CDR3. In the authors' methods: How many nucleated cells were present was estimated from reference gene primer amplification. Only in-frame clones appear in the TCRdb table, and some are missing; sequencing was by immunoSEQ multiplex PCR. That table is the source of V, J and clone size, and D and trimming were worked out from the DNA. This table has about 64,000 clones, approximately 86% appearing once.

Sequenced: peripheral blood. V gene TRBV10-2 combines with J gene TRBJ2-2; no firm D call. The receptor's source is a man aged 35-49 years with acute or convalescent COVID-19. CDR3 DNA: TGCGCCAGCAGTGAGTCGAAAGCGCTGGGCACCGGGGAGCTGTTTTTT. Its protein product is CASSESKALGTGELFF.